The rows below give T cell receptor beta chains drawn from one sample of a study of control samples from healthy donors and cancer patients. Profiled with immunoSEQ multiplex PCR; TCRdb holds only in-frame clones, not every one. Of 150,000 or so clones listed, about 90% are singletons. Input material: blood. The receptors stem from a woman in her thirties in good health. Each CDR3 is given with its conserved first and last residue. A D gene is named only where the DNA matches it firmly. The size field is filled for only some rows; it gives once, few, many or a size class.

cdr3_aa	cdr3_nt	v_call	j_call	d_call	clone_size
CASSKEVYAEAFF	TGTGCCAGTAGTAAAGAAGTATACGCTGAAGCTTTCTTT	TRBV19	TRBJ1-1	NA	NA
CASKSEWSHEIYEQYF	TGTGCCAGTAAGAGCGAGTGGTCCCACGAGATCTACGAGCAGTACTTC	TRBV19	TRBJ2-7	NA	few
CASGTSSGNTIYF	TGTGCCAGCGGGACATCCTCTGGAAACACCATATATTTT	TRBV6-4	TRBJ1-3	NA	NA
CASSFPDPLGGYTF	TGTGCCAGCAGTTTTCCCGACCCACTGGGTGGCTACACCTTC	TRBV28	TRBJ1-2	NA	NA
CASSPTEGLAKNIQYF	TGTGCCAGCAGCCCGACAGAGGGTTTAGCCAAAAACATTCAGTACTTC	TRBV7-2	TRBJ2-4	NA	NA
CASSSDRGNTEAFF	TGTGCCAGCAGCTCAGACAGGGGTAACACTGAAGCTTTCTTT	TRBV11-2	TRBJ1-1	TRBD1	NA
CASSLAGGPPTSGANVLTF	TGTGCCAGCAGCTTGGCCGGGGGTCCACCCACCTCTGGGGCCAACGTCCTGACTTTC	TRBV5-6	TRBJ2-6	NA	NA
CASMGYEQYF	TGTGCCAGCATGGGCTACGAGCAGTACTTC	TRBV12-3/TRBV12-4	TRBJ2-7	NA	NA
CASSLGGAVYGYTF	TGTGCCAGCTCCCTTGGGGGGGCGGTTTATGGCTACACCTTC	TRBV19	TRBJ1-2	NA	NA
CASSPGDTMNTEAFF	TGTGCCAGCAGCCCTGGGGACACCATGAACACTGAAGCTTTCTTT	TRBV7-2	TRBJ1-1	NA	once
CASSPGSYEQYF	TGTGCCAGCAGCCCAGGGTCCTACGAGCAGTACTTC	TRBV12-3/TRBV12-4	TRBJ2-7	NA	NA
CASSLHRGGQPQHF	TGTGCCAGCAGTTTACACAGGGGGGGGCAGCCCCAGCATTTT	TRBV28	TRBJ1-5	TRBD1	NA
CASSPLTGIGQFF	TGTGCCAGCAGCCCCCTAACGGGGATTGGACAGTTCTTC	TRBV14	TRBJ2-1	NA	NA
CASMRLKNEKLFF	TGTGCCAGCATGCGACTGAAGAATGAAAAACTGTTTTTT	TRBV6-5	TRBJ1-4	NA	NA
CASSESTGYNEQFF	TGTGCCAGCAGTGAAAGTACAGGGTACAATGAGCAGTTCTTC	TRBV6-1	TRBJ2-1	NA	NA
CASSRQGADTQYF	TGTGCCAGCAGCCGACAGGGGGCAGATACGCAGTATTTT	TRBV7-2	TRBJ2-3	TRBD1	NA
CASSSHLYTSNQPQHF	TGTGCCAGCAGTTCCCACCTATACACGAGCAATCAGCCCCAGCATTTT	TRBV28	TRBJ1-5	NA	NA
CASSPLAGLTYEQYF	TGTGCCAGCAGTCCTCTAGCGGGATTAACCTACGAGCAGTACTTC	TRBV5-5	TRBJ2-7	TRBD2	NA
CAISEDTGELFF	TGTGCCATCAGTGAGGACACCGGGGAGCTGTTTTTT	TRBV10-3	TRBJ2-2	NA	once
CASLTGTGFNEQFF	TGTGCCAGTCTGACCGGGACAGGGTTTAATGAGCAGTTCTTC	TRBV2	TRBJ2-1	TRBD1	once
CASSTMGLGANVLTF	TGTGCCAGCAGCACGATGGGGTTAGGGGCCAACGTCCTGACTTTC	TRBV6-2/TRBV6-3	TRBJ2-6	NA	NA
CASSLAPGRTDTQYF	TGCGCCAGCAGCTTGGCCCCGGGGCGCACAGATACGCAGTATTTT	TRBV5-1	TRBJ2-3	NA	NA
CASSIQETQYF	TGTGCCAGCAGTATTCAAGAGACCCAGTACTTC	TRBV2	TRBJ2-5	NA	NA
CASTFGYLAEQFF	TGTGCCAGCACCTTCGGATACCTAGCCGAGCAGTTCTTC	TRBV6-5	TRBJ2-1	NA	NA
CASSSPGGGLRETQYF	TGTGCCAGCAGTTCTCCCGGAGGGGGATTGAGGGAGACCCAGTACTTC	TRBV6-5	TRBJ2-5	NA	NA
CASSLSSSGRPEQYF	TGTGCCAGCAGTTTAAGTTCTAGCGGGAGACCCGAGCAGTACTTC	TRBV28	TRBJ2-7	TRBD2	few
CASSLVGSGRVHEQFF	TGCGCCAGCAGCTTGGTGGGTAGCGGGAGGGTCCATGAGCAGTTCTTC	TRBV5-1	TRBJ2-1	TRBD2	NA
CASSQDGNKNTEAFF	TGCGCCAGCAGCCAAGATGGAAATAAGAACACTGAAGCTTTCTTT	TRBV4-1	TRBJ1-1	NA	NA
CTSSQVSSGRRSEETQYF	TGCACCAGCAGCCAAGTTTCTAGCGGGAGGCGGAGTGAGGAGACCCAGTACTTC	TRBV1	TRBJ2-5	NA	NA
CATGIPGNTIYF	TGTGCCACCGGGATTCCCGGAAACACCATATATTTT	TRBV19	TRBJ1-3	NA	NA
CASSPQGDTEAFF	TGTGCCAGCTCACCTCAAGGGGACACTGAAGCTTTCTTT	TRBV18	TRBJ1-1	NA	NA
CASSVGLVSSGNTIYF	TGTGCCAGCAGCGTAGGCTTGGTAAGCTCTGGAAACACCATATATTTT	TRBV9	TRBJ1-3	NA	NA
CASSLRKVRSYNEQFF	TGTGCCAGCAGTTTGAGGAAGGTCCGCTCCTACAATGAGCAGTTCTTC	TRBV27	TRBJ2-1	NA	NA
CAGGASSSTDTQYF	TGTGCCGGGGGGGCTTCCAGTAGCACAGATACGCAGTATTTT	TRBV2	TRBJ2-3	NA	NA
CAWDPEDPSEVTEAFF	TGTGCCTGGGACCCCGAGGACCCTTCAGAGGTCACTGAAGCTTTCTTT	TRBV30	TRBJ1-1	NA	once
CASSWTADEQYF	TGTGCCAGCAGCTGGACAGCCGACGAGCAGTACTTC	TRBV11-2	TRBJ2-7	NA	NA
CASSYTGLLDSPLHF	TGTGCCAGCAGTTATACGGGGTTATTGGATTCACCCCTCCACTTT	TRBV2	TRBJ1-6	NA	NA
CATGRWAYNEQFF	TGTGCCACCGGGCGCTGGGCCTACAATGAGCAGTTCTTC	TRBV7-9	TRBJ2-1	NA	NA
CASSLEVYNEQFF	TGTGCCAGCAGCTTGGAAGTCTACAATGAGCAGTTCTTC	TRBV5-8	TRBJ2-1	NA	NA
CAWSVGTGDHEQYF	TGTGCCTGGAGTGTTGGGACAGGGGATCACGAGCAGTACTTC	TRBV30	TRBJ2-7	TRBD1	NA
CASSYSSKTGGLQETQYF	TGTGCCAGCAGTTACTCGAGTAAGACAGGGGGCTTACAAGAGACCCAGTACTTC	TRBV6-2/TRBV6-3	TRBJ2-5	TRBD1	NA
CASSSTGSQETQYF	TGTGCCAGCAGCTCAACAGGGTCCCAAGAGACCCAGTACTTC	TRBV7-9	TRBJ2-5	NA	once
CAWMRTGSQETQYF	TGTGCCTGGATGAGGACTGGGTCCCAAGAGACCCAGTACTTC	TRBV30	TRBJ2-5	NA	NA
CASSSNQETQYF	TGTGCCAGCAGCTCCAACCAAGAGACCCAGTACTTC	TRBV11-3	TRBJ2-5	NA	NA
CASSTRGRRDSPLHF	TGTGCCAGTAGTACAAGGGGGCGTCGCGATTCACCCCTCCACTTT	TRBV19	TRBJ1-6	TRBD1	NA
CASGGRAENTEAFF	TGTGCCAGCGGGGGCCGGGCCGAGAACACTGAAGCTTTCTTT	TRBV25-1	TRBJ1-1	NA	NA
CAILRGTLEVFYGYTF	TGTGCCATCCTAAGAGGGACACTGGAGGTCTTCTATGGCTACACCTTC	TRBV10-3	TRBJ1-2	NA	NA
CASSSVTGSHYGYTF	TGTGCCAGCAGCTCCGTTACAGGGTCCCACTATGGCTACACCTTC	TRBV7-2	TRBJ1-2	NA	few
CASSQDRGPYNEQFF	TGCGCCAGCAGCCAAGACCGGGGTCCATACAATGAGCAGTTCTTC	TRBV4-1	TRBJ2-1	NA	NA